This TCR beta chain was recorded in a study of blood T cell repertoires in COVID-19. Study background: Samples representing acute and convalescent COVID-19 were sourced from the United States, Italy and Spain. The cDNA or gDNA used as material had been derived from T cells, B-cell-depleted T cells, or PBMCs.

Per the original methods: The authors estimated nucleated cell counts from reference gene primer amplification. The table came from immunoSEQ multiplex PCR; TCRdb's copy has only in-frame clones and leaves some out. V, J and clone size derive from that table, while D and trimming were established from the DNA sequence. In the table there are approximately 89,000 clones, about 80% of which are singletons. The ends were cut back, 3 bases at V and 0 bases at J, with 6 bases in the middle. CDR3 length equals 13 residues. Germline CDR1 reads GTSNPN; CDR2 reads SVGIG (reference sequence). Sequencing input: peripheral blood. The receptor comes from a human donor in a cohort sampled during active COVID-19. This chain joins TRBV30 and TRBJ1-3, with D unresolved. The CDR3 DNA reads as TGTGCCTGGAGACCGAGCTCTGGAAACACCATATATTTT. Encoded protein: CAWRPSSGNTIYF.